Detailed here is one TCR beta chain. Its antigen is undetermined. The sample belongs to a study of T cell responses to AZD1222 COVID-19 vaccine. The V end was cut by 0 bases, the J end by 7 bases, with 16 bases between. The length of the CDR3 is 16 residues. Germline V gives CDR1 KGHSH, CDR2 LQKENI. Regarding the study as a whole: Nearly half of spike-specific TCRs reportedly go after variant regions that carry no mutations. Recipients of AZD1222 seropositive at baseline numbered only 6 or 7. In all cases, repertoires were sampled only after the peak T cell response.

Clones were sequenced by immunoSEQ multiplex PCR, and TCRdb holds only the in-frame ones, with some missing. The sample lists 170,000 or so clones, just under 95% occurring once. Sequencing used peripheral blood, obtained 28 days after the second dose of the MenACWY control vaccine. The chain recombines TRBV18 with TRBJ1-5; D call uncertain. The receptor comes from an adult who received the MenACWY meningococcal vaccine as a control. The CDR3 DNA follows: TGTGCCAGCTCACCACCTAATGGCAGGAGAACCCAGCCCCAGCATTTT. This encodes CASSPPNGRRTQPQHF.